The 8 T cell receptor beta chains given below trace back to one sample, sequenced in a study of Graves' ophthalmopathy and Graves' hyperthyroidism (dated 2018 in TCRdb). The run used an Illumina HiSeq 2000. For repertoire sequencing, TCR beta CDR3 regions were amplified from RNA transcripts. HTBI primers and the Qiagen OneStep RT-PCR kit were used in a first-round RT-PCR, which was followed by a second-round multiplex PCR, size selection and purification. TCRdb reanalyzed the raw reads on its own, using fastp at Q25 for trimming and MiXCR for clone calling, and kept in-frame beta chains. One record per CDR3 amino acid sequence lists the most common genes and DNA. Counted in this sample were 400,000 to 500,000 distinct CDR3 sequences; 21% of them appeared once. The ten biggest clones cover more than 2.5% of the sample. Sequenced sample: peripheral blood. These receptors were collected from a woman under 30 with stable Graves' hyperthyroidism. Donor details come from another sample of the same person, matched by shared clones.

This clonotype appeared many times. V usage is TRBV20-1 and J usage is TRBJ2-5, with TRBD1 as a possible D gene (7 bases). Germline V gene data show CDR1 as DFQATT and CDR2 as SNEGSKA (reference sequence). Trimming removed 5 bases from V and 5 bases from J, with 15 bases in between. The CDR3 has 13 residues. The CDR3: CSAGLQGRETQYF. CDR3 sequence (DNA): TGCAGTGCTGGACTACAGGGGCGGGAGACCCAGTACTTC.

The V call is TRBV12-3 or TRBV12-4, the J call TRBJ2-7, with 13 bases matching TRBD2. CDR3 length: 15 amino acids. The V gene end was trimmed by 6 bases and the J gene end by 1 base; junction bases not matched to a gene: 3. In DNA, the CDR3 is TGTGCCAGCAGACTAGCGGGGGGGCCTTCCTACGAGCAGTACTTC. It yields the protein CASRLAGGPSYEQYF.

This chain uses TRBV19 with TRBJ2-3, with TRBD1 matching 7 bases. The V and J ends lost 2 bases and 0 bases, in that order; junction bases with no gene match: 5. This CDR3 is 16 amino acids long. Per the germline V gene, CDR1 is LNHDA and CDR2 is SQIVND (reference sequence). For the CDR3, the DNA is TGTGCCAGTAGTATACTACACAGGGGCAGCACAGATACGCAGTATTTT. Translation: CASSILHRGSTDTQYF.

The sample holds many counts of this clonotype. The chain joins TRBV25-1 to TRBJ2-7, with no clear D. Per the germline V gene, CDR1 is MGHDK and CDR2 is SYGVNS. V lost 5 bases and J lost 3, with 11 bases in between. The CDR3 is made up of 13 amino acids. Written as DNA, the CDR3 is TGTGCCAGCAGTAAACCAGAGGTCTACGAGCAGTACTTC. This translates into CASSKPEVYEQYF.

This clonotype was counted at least ten times. The chain carries TRBV20-1 and TRBJ2-5, with D perhaps matching TRBD2 (6 bases). Per germline, CDR1 DFQATT and CDR2 SNEGSKA (reference sequence). V lost 5 bases and J lost 1, with 14 bases in between. The CDR3 spans 14 residues. This CDR3 is CSAGEAGLQETQYF. The CDR3 bases are TGCAGTGCTGGCGAAGCGGGTCTCCAAGAGACCCAGTACTTC.

This clonotype was found many times. V usage is TRBV14 and J usage is TRBJ2-2; D might be TRBD1 (5 bases). The germline V gene encodes CDR1 SGHDN and CDR2 FVKESK. V dropped 3 bases and J dropped 1 base, with 6 bases sitting between them. CDR3 length: 14 residues. This chain's CDR3 is CASSHDRNTGELFF. For the CDR3, the DNA is TGTGCCAGCAGCCATGACAGGAACACCGGGGAGCTGTTTTTT.

This clonotype was observed at least ten times. The rearrangement joins TRBV5-4 to TRBJ1-6; the D is unclear. Germline CDR1 is SGHNT and CDR2 is YYREEE (reference sequence). V was shortened by 5 bases and J by 8 bases, with 11 bases between the two germline ends. The CDR3 extends over 13 amino acids. CDR3 in DNA: TGTGCCAGCAGATTTTCGCCGTATTCACCCCTCCACTTT. Translated: CASRFSPYSPLHF.

This clonotype appeared a few times. The V and J genes are TRBV7-8 and TRBJ2-5; 10 bases are shared with TRBD1. The CDR3 consists of 15 residues. In germline, CDR1 is SGHVS, CDR2 FQNEAQ. Unmatched junction bases numbered 8, after V lost 5 bases and J lost 5 bases. Here the CDR3 reads CASSRGGQGFETQYF. The CDR3 nucleotides read TGTGCCAGCAGCCGGGGGGGACAGGGGTTCGAGACCCAGTACTTC.